Listed here is a single T cell receptor (beta chain). Its antigen remains unknown. The CDR3 is made up of 12 amino acids. Trimming removed 2 bases from V and 6 bases from J, with 7 bases in between. CDR1 is LGHDT and CDR2 is YNNKEL in the germline V gene (reference sequence). A sample-barcoded 5' primer and a J-beta primer mix were used in a second PCR of roughly 7 to 11 cycles. TCRdb used MiXCR to reprocess the 5' RACE reads, holding one entry per CDR3 protein. Here the sample spans roughly 1,500,000 distinct CDR3 sequences, around 39% being singletons. These data belong to a study of blood T cells in healthy people across ages. Study observations and caveats: No conclusive comparison of naive versus antigen-experienced cells was possible with unsorted PBMCs. Diversity was estimated from one million T cells, and these estimates were considered underestimates. Age advanced and TCR beta diversity per million T cells fell, roughly linearly.

This sequence joins TRBV3-1 and TRBJ1-2, with D hard to call. The clonotype originates from a woman under 30 in good health. Sequenced sample: blood. For the CDR3, the DNA is TGTGCCAGCAGCCAAACCCTTAATGGCTACACCTTC. It yields the protein CASSQTLNGYTF.